This is a list of T cell receptor beta chains from one sample in a study of neurological immune-mediated disorders. One entry per CDR3 protein, called by TCRdb with MiXCR from the 5' RACE reads. The sample lists 66,000 or so distinct CDR3 sequences, less than 5.5% seen once, with about 6.9% in the top ten. Sequencing used PBMCs. The receptors were sampled from a man younger than 40 with multiple sclerosis. CDR3s include the opening cysteine and the closing phenylalanine or tryptophan. Fields, in order: clone size, D gene, V gene, J gene, CDR3 protein, CDR3 DNA. A D gene is named only where the DNA matches it firmly. Clone sizes are given selectively: once, few, many, or a class where the clone is expanded.

abundance: many; d_gene: TRBD2; v_gene: TRBV20-1; j_gene: TRBJ2-2; CDR3aa: CSASPGLAGGPSTGELFF; CDR3nt: TGCAGTGCTTCTCCGGGACTAGCGGGGGGGCCGAGCACCGGGGAGCTGTTTTTT
abundance: many; d_gene: NA; v_gene: TRBV7-9; j_gene: TRBJ2-6; CDR3aa: CASSTSGGMANVLTF; CDR3nt: TGTGCCAGCAGCACTTCAGGGGGGATGGCCAACGTCCTGACTTTC
abundance: many; d_gene: TRBD1; v_gene: TRBV4-1; j_gene: TRBJ1-1; CDR3aa: CASSQAGTGWGNTEAFF; CDR3nt: TGCGCCAGCAGCCAAGCGGGGACAGGGTGGGGGAACACTGAAGCTTTCTTT
abundance: NA; d_gene: NA; v_gene: TRBV20-1; j_gene: TRBJ1-4; CDR3aa: CSARDRTTNEKLFF; CDR3nt: TGCAGTGCTAGGGACAGAACAACTAATGAAAAACTGTTTTTT
abundance: NA; d_gene: TRBD1; v_gene: TRBV6-5; j_gene: TRBJ1-2; CDR3aa: CASSRLGQGRLTIYGYTF; CDR3nt: TGTGCCAGCAGTCGACTCGGACAGGGTCGACTAACCATCTATGGCTACACCTTC
abundance: many; d_gene: NA; v_gene: TRBV5-1; j_gene: TRBJ2-7; CDR3aa: CASSSQSYEQYF; CDR3nt: TGCGCCAGCAGCTCCCAATCTTACGAGCAGTACTTC
abundance: NA; d_gene: NA; v_gene: TRBV20-1; j_gene: TRBJ1-1; CDR3aa: CSAIKGVRTEAFF; CDR3nt: TGCAGTGCTATAAAGGGGGTGAGGACTGAAGCTTTCTTT
abundance: many; d_gene: NA; v_gene: TRBV6-5; j_gene: TRBJ1-2; CDR3aa: CASSYSGRGSVHGYTF; CDR3nt: TGTGCCAGCAGTTACTCGGGGAGGGGATCGGTTCATGGCTACACCTTC
abundance: many; d_gene: NA; v_gene: TRBV6-5; j_gene: TRBJ1-2; CDR3aa: CASSPGANYGYTF; CDR3nt: TGTGCCAGCAGCCCGGGGGCTAACTATGGCTACACCTTC
abundance: many; d_gene: NA; v_gene: TRBV5-1; j_gene: TRBJ2-7; CDR3aa: CASSGIYGQLYEQYF; CDR3nt: TGCGCCAGCAGCGGAATATATGGACAGTTATACGAGCAGTACTTC
abundance: many; d_gene: NA; v_gene: TRBV24-1; j_gene: TRBJ1-2; CDR3aa: CATSGGPDGYTF; CDR3nt: TGTGCCACCTCGGGGGGGCCCGATGGCTACACCTTC
abundance: many; d_gene: NA; v_gene: TRBV5-1; j_gene: TRBJ1-5; CDR3aa: CASSLAGSSNQPQHF; CDR3nt: TGCGCCAGCAGCTTGGCCGGCAGTAGCAATCAGCCCCAGCATTTT
abundance: many; d_gene: NA; v_gene: TRBV20-1; j_gene: TRBJ1-5; CDR3aa: CSASEGAGRDQPQHF; CDR3nt: TGCAGTGCTAGCGAAGGGGCAGGGAGGGACCAGCCCCAGCATTTT
abundance: many; d_gene: NA; v_gene: TRBV20-1; j_gene: TRBJ1-6; CDR3aa: CSASEKGPGNSPLHF; CDR3nt: TGCAGTGCTAGTGAAAAGGGGCCGGGTAATTCACCCCTCCACTTT
abundance: many; d_gene: TRBD2; v_gene: TRBV20-1; j_gene: TRBJ2-1; CDR3aa: CSASLAAGNEQFF; CDR3nt: TGCAGTGCTAGTCTAGCGGCGGGCAATGAGCAGTTCTTC
abundance: many; d_gene: TRBD1; v_gene: TRBV24-1; j_gene: TRBJ1-5; CDR3aa: CATSDSGTGDGPQHF; CDR3nt: TGTGCCACCAGTGATAGCGGGACAGGCGACGGGCCCCAGCATTTT
abundance: many; d_gene: NA; v_gene: TRBV4-1; j_gene: TRBJ1-2; CDR3aa: CASSPYLTGPIGYTF; CDR3nt: TGCGCCAGCAGCCCGTACCTAACAGGGCCTATTGGCTACACCTTC
abundance: many; d_gene: NA; v_gene: TRBV9; j_gene: TRBJ2-2; CDR3aa: CASSVGRGMNTGELFF; CDR3nt: TGTGCCAGCAGCGTAGGTAGAGGGATGAACACCGGGGAGCTGTTTTTT
abundance: many; d_gene: NA; v_gene: TRBV5-1; j_gene: TRBJ1-2; CDR3aa: CASSLDLLYGYTF; CDR3nt: TGCGCCAGCAGCTTGGACCTCCTCTATGGCTACACCTTC
abundance: many; d_gene: NA; v_gene: TRBV5-6; j_gene: TRBJ1-2; CDR3aa: CASSSRTGNNYGYTF; CDR3nt: TGTGCCAGCAGCTCCCGCACAGGGAACAACTATGGCTACACCTTC
abundance: many; d_gene: TRBD1; v_gene: TRBV24-1; j_gene: TRBJ1-4; CDR3aa: CATSETTGGREKLFF; CDR3nt: TGTGCCACCAGTGAGACGACAGGGGGCCGGGAAAAACTGTTTTTT
abundance: many; d_gene: TRBD1; v_gene: TRBV5-1; j_gene: TRBJ2-7; CDR3aa: CASSLAQGQGNEQYF; CDR3nt: TGCGCCAGCAGCTTGGCCCAGGGACAGGGGAACGAGCAGTACTTC
abundance: many; d_gene: NA; v_gene: TRBV5-1; j_gene: TRBJ1-1; CDR3aa: CATSWYENTEAFF; CDR3nt: TGCGCCACCAGCTGGTACGAGAACACTGAAGCTTTCTTT
abundance: many; d_gene: NA; v_gene: TRBV15; j_gene: TRBJ1-2; CDR3aa: CATSRDGMSGYTF; CDR3nt: TGTGCCACCAGCAGAGATGGTATGAGTGGCTACACCTTC
abundance: many; d_gene: NA; v_gene: TRBV5-1; j_gene: TRBJ2-6; CDR3aa: CASSLGGTGANVLTF; CDR3nt: TGCGCCAGCAGCTTGGGTGGGACTGGGGCCAACGTCCTGACTTTC
abundance: NA; d_gene: NA; v_gene: TRBV20-1; j_gene: TRBJ1-1; CDR3aa: CSARSDANTEAFF; CDR3nt: TGCAGTGCTAGATCAGACGCGAACACTGAAGCTTTCTTT
abundance: many; d_gene: TRBD2; v_gene: TRBV29-1; j_gene: TRBJ2-5; CDR3aa: CSVLAGQETQYF; CDR3nt: TGCAGCGTTTTAGCGGGACAAGAGACCCAGTACTTC
abundance: many; d_gene: TRBD1; v_gene: TRBV15; j_gene: TRBJ1-2; CDR3aa: CATSREQGMGYTF; CDR3nt: TGTGCCACCAGCAGAGAACAGGGGATGGGCTACACCTTC
abundance: many; d_gene: TRBD1; v_gene: TRBV27; j_gene: TRBJ2-6; CDR3aa: CASGKSDRGGLDVSGANVLTF; CDR3nt: TGTGCCAGCGGAAAATCAGACAGGGGAGGTCTGGACGTCTCTGGGGCCAACGTCCTGACTTTC
abundance: NA; d_gene: TRBD2; v_gene: TRBV7-8; j_gene: TRBJ2-3; CDR3aa: CASSPGLAGGLTPDTQYF; CDR3nt: TGTGCCAGCAGCCCGGGACTAGCGGGGGGGCTTACCCCAGATACGCAGTATTTT
abundance: many; d_gene: TRBD2; v_gene: TRBV5-6; j_gene: TRBJ2-3; CDR3aa: CASSSGLAGGVDTQYF; CDR3nt: TGTGCCAGCAGCTCCGGACTAGCGGGGGGGGTAGATACGCAGTATTTT
abundance: few; d_gene: NA; v_gene: TRBV27; j_gene: TRBJ1-2; CDR3aa: CASSSFSGVGYTF; CDR3nt: TGTGCCAGCAGTTCGTTTTCAGGGGTTGGCTACACCTTC
abundance: many; d_gene: NA; v_gene: TRBV27; j_gene: TRBJ2-1; CDR3aa: CASSLGMRGYEQFF; CDR3nt: TGTGCCAGCAGTTTAGGGATGAGGGGGTATGAGCAGTTCTTC
abundance: many; d_gene: NA; v_gene: TRBV7-8; j_gene: TRBJ1-1; CDR3aa: CASSPPDKNTEAFF; CDR3nt: TGTGCCAGCAGCCCCCCGGACAAGAACACTGAAGCTTTCTTT
abundance: few; d_gene: NA; v_gene: TRBV12-3/TRBV12-4; j_gene: TRBJ2-3; CDR3aa: CASTKGVLIQGTDTQYF; CDR3nt: TGTGCCAGCACCAAAGGGGTACTGATCCAAGGCACAGATACGCAGTATTTT
abundance: many; d_gene: NA; v_gene: TRBV29-1; j_gene: TRBJ2-7; CDR3aa: CSALSPFSYEQYF; CDR3nt: TGCAGCGCCCTGTCCCCGTTCTCCTACGAGCAGTACTTC
abundance: many; d_gene: NA; v_gene: TRBV6-6; j_gene: TRBJ1-6; CDR3aa: CASSYLEGVESPLHF; CDR3nt: TGTGCCAGCAGTTACTTGGAGGGAGTGGAATCACCCCTCCACTTT
abundance: many; d_gene: TRBD1; v_gene: TRBV4-1; j_gene: TRBJ1-4; CDR3aa: CASSQTPTGEDEKLFF; CDR3nt: TGCGCCAGCAGCCAAACCCCGACAGGGGAGGATGAAAAACTGTTTTTT
abundance: many; d_gene: TRBD1; v_gene: TRBV5-1; j_gene: TRBJ1-1; CDR3aa: CASRYQQGARTEAFF; CDR3nt: TGCGCCAGCAGGTACCAACAGGGGGCGAGGACTGAAGCTTTCTTT
abundance: many; d_gene: TRBD2; v_gene: TRBV5-1; j_gene: TRBJ2-5; CDR3aa: CASSPRGGRDQETQYF; CDR3nt: TGCGCCAGCAGCCCTCGGGGGGGCCGGGATCAAGAGACCCAGTACTTC
abundance: NA; d_gene: NA; v_gene: TRBV5-1; j_gene: TRBJ2-3; CDR3aa: CASREAETQYF; CDR3nt: TGCGCCAGCAGGGAAGCGGAAACGCAGTATTTT
abundance: many; d_gene: NA; v_gene: TRBV10-3; j_gene: TRBJ1-6; CDR3aa: CAISELQGRLGSPLNF; CDR3nt: TGTGCCATCAGTGAGTTACAGGGCCGGTTAGGCTCACCCCTCAACTTT
abundance: many; d_gene: TRBD1; v_gene: TRBV20-1; j_gene: TRBJ2-7; CDR3aa: CSARGEQGESSYEQYF; CDR3nt: TGCAGTGCTAGGGGGGAACAGGGGGAAAGCTCCTACGAGCAGTACTTC
abundance: many; d_gene: NA; v_gene: TRBV5-1; j_gene: TRBJ1-2; CDR3aa: CASSLGAGGADGYTF; CDR3nt: TGCGCCAGCAGCTTGGGGGCAGGCGGGGCGGATGGCTACACCTTC
abundance: NA; d_gene: TRBD2; v_gene: TRBV6-1; j_gene: TRBJ2-4; CDR3aa: CASSLETSGVAKNIQYF; CDR3nt: TGTGCCAGCAGTCTCGAGACTAGCGGGGTAGCCAAAAACATTCAGTACTTC
abundance: many; d_gene: TRBD1; v_gene: TRBV2; j_gene: TRBJ2-3; CDR3aa: CAGLDRRASDTQYF; CDR3nt: TGTGCCGGATTGGACAGGAGAGCCTCAGATACGCAGTATTTT